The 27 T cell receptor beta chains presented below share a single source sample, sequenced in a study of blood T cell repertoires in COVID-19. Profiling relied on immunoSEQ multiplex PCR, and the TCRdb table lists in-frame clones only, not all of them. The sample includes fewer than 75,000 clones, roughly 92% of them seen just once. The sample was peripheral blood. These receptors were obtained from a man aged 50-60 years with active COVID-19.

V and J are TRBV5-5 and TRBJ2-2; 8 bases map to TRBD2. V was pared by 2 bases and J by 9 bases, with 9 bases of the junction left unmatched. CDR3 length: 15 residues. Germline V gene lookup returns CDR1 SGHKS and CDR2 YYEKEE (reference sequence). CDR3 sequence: CASSFRGGSGRELFF. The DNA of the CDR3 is TGTGCCAGCAGCTTTCGGGGGGGATCAGGGAGGGAGCTGTTTTTT.

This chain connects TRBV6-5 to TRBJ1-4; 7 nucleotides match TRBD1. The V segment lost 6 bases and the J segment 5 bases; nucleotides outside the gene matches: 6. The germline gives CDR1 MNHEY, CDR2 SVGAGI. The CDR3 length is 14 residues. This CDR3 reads CASSPRDRNEKLFF. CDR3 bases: TGTGCCAGCAGCCCCCGGGACAGAAATGAAAAACTGTTTTTT.

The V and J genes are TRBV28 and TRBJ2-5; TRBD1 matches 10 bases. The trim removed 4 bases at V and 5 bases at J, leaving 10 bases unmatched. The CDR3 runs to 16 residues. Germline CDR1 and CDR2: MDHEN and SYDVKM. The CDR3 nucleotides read TGTGCCAGCAGTTCACCGGGACAGGGGTTAGGTGAGACCCAGTACTTC. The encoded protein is CASSSPGQGLGETQYF.

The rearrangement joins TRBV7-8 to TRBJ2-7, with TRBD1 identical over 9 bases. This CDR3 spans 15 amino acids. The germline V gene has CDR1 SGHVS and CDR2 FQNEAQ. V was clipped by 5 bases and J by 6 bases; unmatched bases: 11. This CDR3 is CASSTPGQGSGEQYF. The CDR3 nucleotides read TGTGCCAGCAGCACGCCGGGACAGGGATCGGGCGAGCAGTACTTC.

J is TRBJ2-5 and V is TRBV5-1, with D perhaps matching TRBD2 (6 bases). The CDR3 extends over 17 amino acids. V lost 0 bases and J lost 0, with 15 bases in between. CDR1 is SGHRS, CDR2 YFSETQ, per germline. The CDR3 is CASSLALVADYQETQYF. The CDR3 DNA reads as TGCGCCAGCAGCTTGGCCCTGGTAGCGGACTACCAAGAGACCCAGTACTTC.

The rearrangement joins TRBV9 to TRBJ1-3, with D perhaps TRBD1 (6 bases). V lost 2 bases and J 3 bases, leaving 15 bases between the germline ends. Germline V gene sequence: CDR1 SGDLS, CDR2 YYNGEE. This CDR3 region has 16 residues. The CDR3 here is CASSVQGFALGNTIYF. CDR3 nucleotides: TGTGCCAGCAGCGTTCAGGGGTTTGCTCTTGGAAACACCATATATTTT. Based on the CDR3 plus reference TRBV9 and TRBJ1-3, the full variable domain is DSGVTQTPKHLITATGQRVTLRCSPRSGDLSVYWYQQSLDQGLQFLIQYYNGEERAKGNILERFSAQQFPDLHSELNLSSLELGDSALYFCASSVQGFALGNTIYFGEGSWLTVV.

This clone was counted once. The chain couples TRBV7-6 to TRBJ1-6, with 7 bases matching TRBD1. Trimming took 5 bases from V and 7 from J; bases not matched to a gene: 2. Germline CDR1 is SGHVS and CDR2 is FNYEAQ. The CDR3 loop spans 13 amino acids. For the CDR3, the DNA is TGTGCCAGCAGCCCAGGGGGGAATTCACCCCTCCACTTT. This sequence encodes CASSPGGNSPLHF.

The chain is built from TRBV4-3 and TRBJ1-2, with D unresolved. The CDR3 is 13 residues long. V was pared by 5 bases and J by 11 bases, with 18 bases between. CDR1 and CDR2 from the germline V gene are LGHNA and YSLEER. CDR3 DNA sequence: TGCGCCAGCAGCGCTGATAGAGGACGCGGGTACACCTTC. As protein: CASSADRGRGYTF.

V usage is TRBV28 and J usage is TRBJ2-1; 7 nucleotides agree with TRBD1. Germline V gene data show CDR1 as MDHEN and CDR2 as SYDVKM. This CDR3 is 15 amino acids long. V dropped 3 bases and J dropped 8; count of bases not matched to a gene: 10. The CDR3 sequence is CASSLSGSRGHEQFF. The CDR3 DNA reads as TGTGCCAGCAGTTTGTCAGGGTCTAGGGGGCATGAGCAGTTCTTC.

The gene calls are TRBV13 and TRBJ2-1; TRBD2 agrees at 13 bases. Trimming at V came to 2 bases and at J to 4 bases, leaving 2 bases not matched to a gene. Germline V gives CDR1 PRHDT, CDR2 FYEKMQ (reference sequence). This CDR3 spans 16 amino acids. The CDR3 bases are TGTGCCAGCAGCTTAACTAGCGGGAGGGGATACAATGAGCAGTTCTTC. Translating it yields CASSLTSGRGYNEQFF.

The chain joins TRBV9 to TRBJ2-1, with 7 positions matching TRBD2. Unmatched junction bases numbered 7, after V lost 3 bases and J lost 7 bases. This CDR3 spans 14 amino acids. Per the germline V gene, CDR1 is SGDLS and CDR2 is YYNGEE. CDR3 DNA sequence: TGTGCCAGCAGCGGGGGCGGGGAGGGGAATGAGCAGTTCTTC. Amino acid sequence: CASSGGGEGNEQFF.

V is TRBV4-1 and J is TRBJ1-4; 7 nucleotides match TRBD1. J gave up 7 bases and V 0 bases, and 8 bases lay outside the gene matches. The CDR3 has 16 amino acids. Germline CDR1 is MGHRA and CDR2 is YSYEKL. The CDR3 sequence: CASSQETGPVGEKLFF. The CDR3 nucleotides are TGCGCCAGCAGCCAAGAGACAGGGCCCGTGGGTGAAAAACTGTTTTTT.

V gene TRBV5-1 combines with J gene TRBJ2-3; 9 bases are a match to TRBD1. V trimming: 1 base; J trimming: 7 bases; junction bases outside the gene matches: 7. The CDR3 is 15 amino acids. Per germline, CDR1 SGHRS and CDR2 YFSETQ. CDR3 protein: CASSLRQGEVNTQYF. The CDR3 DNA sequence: TGCGCCAGCAGCTTGAGACAGGGGGAAGTAAATACGCAGTATTTT.

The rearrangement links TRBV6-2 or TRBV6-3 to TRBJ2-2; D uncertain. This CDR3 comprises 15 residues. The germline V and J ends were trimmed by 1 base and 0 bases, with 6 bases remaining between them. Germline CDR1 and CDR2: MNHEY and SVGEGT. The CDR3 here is CASSYFYTNTGELFF. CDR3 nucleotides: TGTGCCAGCAGTTACTTTTACACGAACACCGGGGAGCTGTTTTTT.

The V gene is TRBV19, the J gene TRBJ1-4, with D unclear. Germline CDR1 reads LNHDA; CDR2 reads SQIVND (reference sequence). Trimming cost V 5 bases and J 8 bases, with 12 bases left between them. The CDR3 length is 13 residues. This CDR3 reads CASSYARSEKLFF. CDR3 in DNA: TGTGCCAGTAGTTACGCCAGGTCCGAAAAACTGTTTTTT.

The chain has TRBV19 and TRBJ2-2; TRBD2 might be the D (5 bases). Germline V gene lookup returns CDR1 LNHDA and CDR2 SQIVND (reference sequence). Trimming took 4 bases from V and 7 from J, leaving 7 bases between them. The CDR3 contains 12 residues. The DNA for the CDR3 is TGTGCCAGTAGTAGAGGGTACGGGGAGCTGTTTTTT. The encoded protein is CASSRGYGELFF.

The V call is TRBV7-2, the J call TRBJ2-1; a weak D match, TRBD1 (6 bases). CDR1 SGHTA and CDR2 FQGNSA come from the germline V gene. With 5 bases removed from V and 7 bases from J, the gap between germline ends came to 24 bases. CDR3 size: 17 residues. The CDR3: CASSAGSGEVLGNEQFF. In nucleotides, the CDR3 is TGTGCCAGCAGCGCAGGGTCAGGGGAAGTATTAGGGAATGAGCAGTTCTTC.

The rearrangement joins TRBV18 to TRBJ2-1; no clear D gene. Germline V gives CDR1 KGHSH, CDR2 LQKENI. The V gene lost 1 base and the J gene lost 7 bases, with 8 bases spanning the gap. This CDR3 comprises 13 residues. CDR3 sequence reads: CASSPLYANEQFF. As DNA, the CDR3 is TGTGCCAGCTCACCACTATACGCGAATGAGCAGTTCTTC. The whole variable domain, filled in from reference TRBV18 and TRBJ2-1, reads NAGVMQNPRHLVRRRGQEARLRCSPMKGHSHVYWYRQLPEEGLKFMVYLQKENIIDESGMPKERFSAEFPKEGPSILRIQQVVRGDSAAYFCASSPLYANEQFFGPGTRLTVL.

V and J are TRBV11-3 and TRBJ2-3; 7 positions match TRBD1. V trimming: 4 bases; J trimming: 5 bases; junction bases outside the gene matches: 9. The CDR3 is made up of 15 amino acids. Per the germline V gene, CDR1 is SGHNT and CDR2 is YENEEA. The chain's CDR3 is CASSSQLNRGDTQYF. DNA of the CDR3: TGTGCCAGCAGCTCTCAATTAAACAGGGGAGATACGCAGTATTTT.

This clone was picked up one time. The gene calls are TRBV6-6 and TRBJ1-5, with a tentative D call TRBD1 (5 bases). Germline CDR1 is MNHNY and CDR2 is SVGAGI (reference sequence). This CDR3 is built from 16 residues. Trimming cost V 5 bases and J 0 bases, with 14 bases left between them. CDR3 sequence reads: CASSAGMGLSNQPQHF. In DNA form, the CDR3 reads TGTGCCAGCAGTGCCGGCATGGGGCTTAGCAATCAGCCCCAGCATTTT.

The DNA for the CDR3 is TGTGCCAGCAGTTACTCGTACAGGGCGCGAGAGCAGTACTTC. This codes for CASSYSYRAREQYF. V is TRBV6-5 and J is TRBJ2-7; maybe TRBD1 (6 bases). The germline V gene encodes CDR1 MNHEY and CDR2 SVGAGI. The V end was cut by 0 bases, the J end by 7 bases, with 13 bases between. This CDR3 has 14 residues.

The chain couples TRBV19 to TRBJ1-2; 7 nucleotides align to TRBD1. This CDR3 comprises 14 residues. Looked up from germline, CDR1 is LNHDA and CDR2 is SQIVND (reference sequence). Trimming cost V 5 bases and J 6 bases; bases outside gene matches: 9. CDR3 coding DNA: TGTGCCAGTAGTGGGGGACAGCTAAGTCATGGCTACACCTTC. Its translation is CASSGGQLSHGYTF.

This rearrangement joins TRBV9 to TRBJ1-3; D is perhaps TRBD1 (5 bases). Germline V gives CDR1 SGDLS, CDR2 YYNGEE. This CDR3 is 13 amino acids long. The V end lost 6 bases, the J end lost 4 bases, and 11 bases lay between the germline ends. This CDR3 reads CASTGGAGNTIYF. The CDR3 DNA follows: TGTGCCAGCACCGGGGGTGCCGGAAACACCATATATTTT.

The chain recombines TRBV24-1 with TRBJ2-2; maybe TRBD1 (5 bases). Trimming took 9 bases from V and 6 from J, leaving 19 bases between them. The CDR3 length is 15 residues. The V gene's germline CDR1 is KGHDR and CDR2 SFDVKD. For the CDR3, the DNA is TGTGCCACCCGGAGTGGCCCCAGGGCGTCCGGGGAGCTGTTTTTT. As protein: CATRSGPRASGELFF.

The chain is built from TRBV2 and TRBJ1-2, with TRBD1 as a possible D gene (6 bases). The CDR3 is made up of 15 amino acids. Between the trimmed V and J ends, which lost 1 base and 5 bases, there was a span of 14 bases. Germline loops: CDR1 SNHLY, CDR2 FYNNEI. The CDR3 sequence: CASSEGQAKTYGYTF. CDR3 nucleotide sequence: TGTGCCAGCAGTGAAGGACAGGCTAAGACTTATGGCTACACCTTC.

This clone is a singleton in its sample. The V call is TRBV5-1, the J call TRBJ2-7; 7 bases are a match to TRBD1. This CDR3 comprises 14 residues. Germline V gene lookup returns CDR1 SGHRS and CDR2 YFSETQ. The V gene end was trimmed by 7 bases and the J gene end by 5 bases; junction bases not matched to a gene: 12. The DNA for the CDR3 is TGCGCCAGCCTCCGGGACAGTGGGGGCCACGAGCAGTACTTC. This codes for CASLRDSGGHEQYF. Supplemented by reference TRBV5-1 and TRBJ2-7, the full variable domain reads KAGVTQTPRYLIKTRGQQVTLSCSPISGHRSVSWYQQTPGQGLQFLFEYFSETQRNKGNFPGRFSGRQFSNSRSEMNVSTLELGDSALYLCASLRDSGGHEQYFGPGTRLTVT.

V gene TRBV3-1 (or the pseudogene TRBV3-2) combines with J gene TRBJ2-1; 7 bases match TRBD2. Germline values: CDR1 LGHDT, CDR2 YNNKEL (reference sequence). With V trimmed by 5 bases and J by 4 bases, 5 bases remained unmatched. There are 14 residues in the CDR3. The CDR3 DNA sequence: TGTGCCAGCAGCACCCCGGGACTATACAATGAGCAGTTCTTC. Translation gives CASSTPGLYNEQFF.